The source of this T cell receptor (beta chain) is a study of shared clonotypes between healthy human individuals. Profiled with immunoSEQ multiplex PCR; TCRdb holds only in-frame clones, not every one. This sample has roughly 2.5 million clones, with 85% to 95% found just once. This CDR3 is 17 amino acids long. Germline CDR1 and CDR2: MNHNS and SASEGT. J gave up 1 base and V 1 base, and 5 bases lay outside the gene matches. Sequencing was done on a sample of naive CD4+ T cells sorted from blood. Indicated subset: CD45RA+ positively selected. The gene calls are TRBV6-1 and TRBJ2-3, with 10 bases identical to TRBD2. The sequence was collected from a man in his late teens or twenties in good health. The CDR3 loop is CASSEVSLAGGTDTQYF. In DNA form, the CDR3 reads TGTGCCAGCAGTGAAGTATCTCTAGCGGGGGGCACAGATACGCAGTATTTT.